These 4 T cell receptor beta chains originate from one sample sequenced in a study of yellow fever vaccine responses in identical twins. TCRdb itself ran the RT-PCR reads through MiXCR, one entry per CDR3 protein. The sample carries thousands of distinct CDR3 sequences, 70% to 85% recorded once. The specimen was T cells from blood (PBMCs), unsorted or a sorted subset (not recorded which), collected before or after yellow fever vaccination (not recorded which). The receptors derive from a woman under 30 who received the yellow fever vaccine.

This clonotype was found once. This chain connects TRBV9 to TRBJ2-1; D remains ambiguous. The CDR3 loop spans 15 amino acids. Per germline, CDR1 SGDLS and CDR2 YYNGEE. V dropped 0 bases and J dropped 8 bases, with 15 bases sitting between them. The CDR3 region has the DNA TGTGCCAGCAGCGTAGAGGTAGCCCGTATGGATGAGCAGTTCTTC. This encodes CASSVEVARMDEQFF.

V usage is TRBV6-5 and J usage is TRBJ1-2, with 7 bases identical to TRBD1. CDR3 length: 12 amino acids. V dropped 4 bases and J dropped 8; count of bases not matched to a gene: 4. Germline CDR1 reads MNHEY; CDR2 reads SVGAGI. The CDR3 reads CASSLQGRGYTF. DNA for the CDR3: TGTGCCAGCAGTTTACAGGGGCGCGGCTACACCTTC.

The chain has TRBV7-9 and TRBJ2-3; tentatively, D is TRBD2 (6 bases). The CDR3 runs 16 residues. V dropped 5 bases and J dropped 2 bases, with 17 bases sitting between them. CDR1 and CDR2 (germline): SEHNR, FQNEAQ (reference sequence). The CDR3 spells CASSPGASSPTDTQYF. The CDR3 region has the DNA TGTGCCAGCAGCCCGGGAGCGTCCTCTCCCACAGATACGCAGTATTTT.

The V call is TRBV29-1, the J call TRBJ1-2, with unresolved D. The CDR3 is 14 amino acids. V was cut by 6 bases and J by 4 bases, with 18 bases left in between. Germline CDR1 reads SQVTM; CDR2 reads ANQGSEA. CDR3 coding DNA: TGCAGCGTAGACTTGGTCTCGAGAGGCTATGGCTACACCTTC. This sequence encodes CSVDLVSRGYGYTF.